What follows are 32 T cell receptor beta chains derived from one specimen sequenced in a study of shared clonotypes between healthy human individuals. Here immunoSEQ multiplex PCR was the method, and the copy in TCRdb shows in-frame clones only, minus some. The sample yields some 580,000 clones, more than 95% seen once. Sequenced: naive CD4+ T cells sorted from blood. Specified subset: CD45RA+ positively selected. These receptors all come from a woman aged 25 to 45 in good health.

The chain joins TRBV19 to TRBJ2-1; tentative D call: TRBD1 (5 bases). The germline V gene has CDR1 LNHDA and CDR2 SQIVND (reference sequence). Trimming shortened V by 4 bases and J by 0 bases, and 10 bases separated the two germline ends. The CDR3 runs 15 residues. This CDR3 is CASSTREVSYNEQFF. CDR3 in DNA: TGTGCCAGTAGTACCAGGGAAGTCTCCTACAATGAGCAGTTCTTC.

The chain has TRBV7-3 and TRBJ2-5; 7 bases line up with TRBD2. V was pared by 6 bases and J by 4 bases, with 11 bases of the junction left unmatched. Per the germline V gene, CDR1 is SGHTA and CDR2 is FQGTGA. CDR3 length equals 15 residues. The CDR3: CASRNSGITGETQYF. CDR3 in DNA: TGTGCCAGCAGAAACAGCGGGATTACAGGAGAGACCCAGTACTTC.

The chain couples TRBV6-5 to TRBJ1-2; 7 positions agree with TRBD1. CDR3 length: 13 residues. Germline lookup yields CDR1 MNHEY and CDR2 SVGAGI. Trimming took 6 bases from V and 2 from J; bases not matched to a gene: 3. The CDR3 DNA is TGTGCCAGCAGATCACAGGGGAACTATGGCTACACCTTC. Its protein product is CASRSQGNYGYTF.

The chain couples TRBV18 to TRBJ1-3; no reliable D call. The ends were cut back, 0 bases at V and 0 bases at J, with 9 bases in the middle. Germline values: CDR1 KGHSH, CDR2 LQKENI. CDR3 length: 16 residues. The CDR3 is CASSPPNGDSGNTIYF. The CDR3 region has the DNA TGTGCCAGCTCACCACCGAATGGGGACTCTGGAAACACCATATATTTT.

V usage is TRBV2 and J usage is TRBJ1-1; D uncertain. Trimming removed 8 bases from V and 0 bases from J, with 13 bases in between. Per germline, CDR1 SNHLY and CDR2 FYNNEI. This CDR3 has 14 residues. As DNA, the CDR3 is TGTGCCAGCTACGGGGAGGTCATGAACACTGAAGCTTTCTTT. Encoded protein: CASYGEVMNTEAFF. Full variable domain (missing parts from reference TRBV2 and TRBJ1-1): EPEVTQTPSHQVTQMGQEVILRCVPISNHLYFYWYRQILGQKVEFLVSFYNNEISEKSEIFDDQFSVERPDGSNFTLKIRSTKLEDSAMYFCASYGEVMNTEAFFGQGTRLTVV.

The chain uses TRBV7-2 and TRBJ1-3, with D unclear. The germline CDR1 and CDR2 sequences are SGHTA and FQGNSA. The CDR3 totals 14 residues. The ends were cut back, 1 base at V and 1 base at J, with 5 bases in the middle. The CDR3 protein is CASSLGLSGNTIYF. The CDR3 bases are TGTGCCAGCAGCTTAGGCTTGTCTGGAAACACCATATATTTT. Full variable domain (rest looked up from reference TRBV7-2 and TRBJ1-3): GAGVSQSPSNKVTEKGKDVELRCDPISGHTALYWYRQSLGQGLEFLIYFQGNSAPDKSGLPSDRFSAERTGGSVSTLTIQRTQQEDSAVYLCASSLGLSGNTIYFGEGSWLTVV.

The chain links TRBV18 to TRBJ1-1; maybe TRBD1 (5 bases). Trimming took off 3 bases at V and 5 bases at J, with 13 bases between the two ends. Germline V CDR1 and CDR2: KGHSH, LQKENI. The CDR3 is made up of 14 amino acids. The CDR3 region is CASSPEGWSTEAFF. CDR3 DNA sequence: TGTGCCAGCTCACCCGAGGGGTGGTCGACTGAAGCTTTCTTT.

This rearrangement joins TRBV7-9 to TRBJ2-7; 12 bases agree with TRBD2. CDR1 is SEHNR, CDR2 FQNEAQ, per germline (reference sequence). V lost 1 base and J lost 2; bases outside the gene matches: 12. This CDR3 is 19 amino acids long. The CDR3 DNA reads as TGTGCCAGCAGCTTAGTTCCGCACCGACGGACTAGCGGGACCTACGAGCAGTACTTC. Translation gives CASSLVPHRRTSGTYEQYF.

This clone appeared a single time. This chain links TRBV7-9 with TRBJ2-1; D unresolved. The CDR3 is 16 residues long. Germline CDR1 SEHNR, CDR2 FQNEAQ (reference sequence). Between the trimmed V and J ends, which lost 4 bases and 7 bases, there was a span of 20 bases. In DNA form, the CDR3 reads TGTGCCAGCAGCTCGTTATCTTGGGTCCTTTGGAATGAGCAGTTCTTC. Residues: CASSSLSWVLWNEQFF. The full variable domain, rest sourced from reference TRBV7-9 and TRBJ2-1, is DTGVSQNPRHKITKRGQNVTFRCDPISEHNRLYWYRQTLGQGPEFLTYFQNEAQLEKSRLLSDRFSAERPKGSFSTLEIQRTEQGDSAMYLCASSSLSWVLWNEQFFGPGTRLTVL.

This CDR3 is CASSATSGSYNEQFF. The CDR3 region has the DNA TGTGCCAGCAGTGCAACTAGCGGCAGCTACAATGAGCAGTTCTTC. The chain recombines TRBV6-5 with TRBJ2-1; 8 nucleotides line up with TRBD2. The CDR3 contains 15 residues. CDR1 is MNHEY and CDR2 is SVGAGI in the germline V gene. With V trimmed by 5 bases and J by 3 bases, 6 bases remained unmatched.

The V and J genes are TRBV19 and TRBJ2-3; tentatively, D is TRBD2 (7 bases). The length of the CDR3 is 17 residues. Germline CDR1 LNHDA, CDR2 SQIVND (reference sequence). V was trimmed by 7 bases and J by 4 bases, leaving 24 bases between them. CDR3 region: CASKLGAGRAISDTQYF. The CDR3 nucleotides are TGTGCCAGTAAATTGGGGGCGGGGAGGGCCATCTCAGATACGCAGTATTTT.

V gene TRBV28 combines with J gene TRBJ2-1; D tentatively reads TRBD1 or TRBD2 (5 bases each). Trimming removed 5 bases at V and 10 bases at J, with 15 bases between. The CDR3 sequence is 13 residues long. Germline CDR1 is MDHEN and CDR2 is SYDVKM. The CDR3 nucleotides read TGTGCCAGCAGTGGTCTGAGGGGAAGGGAGCAGTTCTTC. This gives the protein CASSGLRGREQFF.

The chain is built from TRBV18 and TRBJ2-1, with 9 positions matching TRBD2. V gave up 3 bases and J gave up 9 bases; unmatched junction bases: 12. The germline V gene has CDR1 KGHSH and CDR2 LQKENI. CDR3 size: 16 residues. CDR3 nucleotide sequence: TGTGCCAGCTCACCCCAAGGCCTAGCGGGAAGTGGTGAGCAGTTCTTC. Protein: CASSPQGLAGSGEQFF.

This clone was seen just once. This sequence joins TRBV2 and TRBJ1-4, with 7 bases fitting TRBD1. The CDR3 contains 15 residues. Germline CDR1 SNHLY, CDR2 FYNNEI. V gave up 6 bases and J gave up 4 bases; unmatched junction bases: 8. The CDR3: CASSTGGQLNEKLFF. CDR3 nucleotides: TGTGCCAGCAGCACCGGGGGACAGCTTAATGAAAAACTGTTTTTT.

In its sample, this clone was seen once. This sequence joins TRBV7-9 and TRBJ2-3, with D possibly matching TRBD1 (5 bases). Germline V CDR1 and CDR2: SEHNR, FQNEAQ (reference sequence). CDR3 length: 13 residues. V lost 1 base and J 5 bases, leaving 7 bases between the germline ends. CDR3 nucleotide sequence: TGTGCCAGCAGCTTAGTCCAGGGAGATACGCAGTATTTT. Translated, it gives CASSLVQGDTQYF.

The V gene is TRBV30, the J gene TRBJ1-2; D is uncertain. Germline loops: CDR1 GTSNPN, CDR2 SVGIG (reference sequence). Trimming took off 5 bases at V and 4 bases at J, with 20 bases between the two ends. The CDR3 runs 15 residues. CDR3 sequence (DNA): TGTGCCTGGGGGCCCCGGGCCGCCGCTCTCTATGGCTACACCTTC. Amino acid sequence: CAWGPRAAALYGYTF.

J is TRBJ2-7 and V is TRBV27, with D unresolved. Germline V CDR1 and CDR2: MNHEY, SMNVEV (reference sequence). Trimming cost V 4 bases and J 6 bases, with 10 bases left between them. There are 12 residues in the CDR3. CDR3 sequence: CASSSIFGEQYF. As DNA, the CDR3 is TGTGCCAGCAGTTCGATTTTTGGCGAGCAGTACTTC.

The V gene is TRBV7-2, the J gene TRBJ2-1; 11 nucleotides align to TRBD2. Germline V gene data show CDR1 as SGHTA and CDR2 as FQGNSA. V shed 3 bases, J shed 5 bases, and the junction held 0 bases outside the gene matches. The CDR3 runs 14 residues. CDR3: CASSLTSGNNEQFF. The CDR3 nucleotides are TGTGCCAGCAGCTTGACTAGCGGGAACAATGAGCAGTTCTTC.

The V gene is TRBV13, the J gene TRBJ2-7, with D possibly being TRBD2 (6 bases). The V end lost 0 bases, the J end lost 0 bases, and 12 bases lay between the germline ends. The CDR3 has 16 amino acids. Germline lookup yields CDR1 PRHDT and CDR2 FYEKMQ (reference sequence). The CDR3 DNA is TGTGCCAGCAGCTTAGGACGTGGCGGGATCTCCTACGAGCAGTACTTC. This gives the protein CASSLGRGGISYEQYF.

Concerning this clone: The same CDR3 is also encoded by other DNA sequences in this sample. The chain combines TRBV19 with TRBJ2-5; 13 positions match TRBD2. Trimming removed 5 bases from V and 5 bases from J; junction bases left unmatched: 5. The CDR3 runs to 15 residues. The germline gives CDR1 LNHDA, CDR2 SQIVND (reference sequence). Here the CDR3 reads CASSWTSGSSETQYF. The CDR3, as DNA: TGTGCCAGTAGTTGGACTAGCGGGAGTAGTGAGACCCAGTACTTC.

The CDR3 sequence: CASSQRIKRDSGNTIYF. DNA of the CDR3: TGTGCCAGCAGCCAAAGGATAAAAAGGGACTCTGGAAACACCATATATTTT. The chain employs TRBV4-2 and TRBJ1-3; no clear D. There are 17 residues in the CDR3. Germline lookup yields CDR1 LGHNA and CDR2 YNFKEQ. V lost 2 bases and J 0 bases, leaving 14 bases between the germline ends.

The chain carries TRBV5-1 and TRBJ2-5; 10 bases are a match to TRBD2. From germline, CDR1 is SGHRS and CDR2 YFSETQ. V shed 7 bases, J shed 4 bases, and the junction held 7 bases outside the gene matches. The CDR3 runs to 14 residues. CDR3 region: CASQTSGQRETQYF. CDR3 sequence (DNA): TGCGCCAGCCAGACTAGCGGGCAGAGAGAGACCCAGTACTTC. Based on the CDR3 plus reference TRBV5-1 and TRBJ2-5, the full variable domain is KAGVTQTPRYLIKTRGQQVTLSCSPISGHRSVSWYQQTPGQGLQFLFEYFSETQRNKGNFPGRFSGRQFSNSRSEMNVSTLELGDSALYLCASQTSGQRETQYFGPGTRLLVL.

As DNA, the CDR3 is TGTGCCAGCAGTTTATTAGACAGGGCTGGTTTTCAGCCCCAGCATTTT. It yields the protein CASSLLDRAGFQPQHF. The genes are TRBV28 and TRBJ1-5; TRBD1 aligns across 7 bases. The CDR3 length is 16 residues. V lost 1 base to trimming and J lost 6 bases; unmatched junction nucleotides: 9. Germline V gives CDR1 MDHEN, CDR2 SYDVKM.

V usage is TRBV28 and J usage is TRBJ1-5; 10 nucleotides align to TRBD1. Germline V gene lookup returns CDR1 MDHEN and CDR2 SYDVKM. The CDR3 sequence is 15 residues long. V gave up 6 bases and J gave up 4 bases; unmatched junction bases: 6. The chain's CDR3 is CASRPGTGANQPQHF. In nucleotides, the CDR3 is TGTGCCAGCAGACCCGGGACAGGGGCAAATCAGCCCCAGCATTTT.

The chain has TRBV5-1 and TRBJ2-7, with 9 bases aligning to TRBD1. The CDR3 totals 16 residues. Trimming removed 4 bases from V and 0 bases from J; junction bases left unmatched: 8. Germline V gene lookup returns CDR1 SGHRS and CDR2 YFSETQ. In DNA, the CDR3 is TGCGCCAGCAGCCGAGCCGGGACAGGGAGCTCCTACGAGCAGTACTTC. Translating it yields CASSRAGTGSSYEQYF.

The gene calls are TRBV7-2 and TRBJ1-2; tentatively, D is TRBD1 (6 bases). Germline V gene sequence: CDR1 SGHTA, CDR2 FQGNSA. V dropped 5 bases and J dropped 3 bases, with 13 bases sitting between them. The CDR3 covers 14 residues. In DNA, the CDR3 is TGTGCCAGCAGCCTTGACAGGATTTACTATGGCTACACCTTC. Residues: CASSLDRIYYGYTF.

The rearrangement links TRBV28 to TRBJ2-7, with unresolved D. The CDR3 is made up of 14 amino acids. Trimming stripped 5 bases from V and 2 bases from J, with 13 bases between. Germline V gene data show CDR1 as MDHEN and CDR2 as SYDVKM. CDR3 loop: CASSPGALAYEQYF. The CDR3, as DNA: TGTGCCAGCAGTCCCGGAGCCCTTGCCTACGAGCAGTACTTC.

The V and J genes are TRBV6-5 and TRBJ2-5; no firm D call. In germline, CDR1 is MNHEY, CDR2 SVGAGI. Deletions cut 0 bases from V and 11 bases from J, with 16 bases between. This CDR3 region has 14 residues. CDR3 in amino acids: CASSYSNRLLEQYF. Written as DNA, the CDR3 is TGTGCCAGCAGTTACTCGAACCGCCTGTTGGAGCAGTACTTC.

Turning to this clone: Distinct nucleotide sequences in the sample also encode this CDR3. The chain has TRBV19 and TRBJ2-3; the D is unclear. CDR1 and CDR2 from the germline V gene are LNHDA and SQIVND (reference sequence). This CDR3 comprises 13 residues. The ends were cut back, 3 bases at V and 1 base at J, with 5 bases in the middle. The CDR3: CASSIQGTDTQYF. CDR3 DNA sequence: TGTGCCAGTAGTATTCAGGGCACAGATACGCAGTATTTT.

The CDR3 loop is CASSVAVAGPYEQYF. The CDR3 nucleotides read TGCGCCAGCAGCGTCGCGGTGGCAGGGCCCTACGAGCAGTACTTC. The rearrangement uses TRBV5-1 and TRBJ2-7; tentative D call: TRBD1 (5 bases). Per the germline V gene, CDR1 is SGHRS and CDR2 is YFSETQ. V lost 4 bases and J lost 2, with 16 bases in between. This CDR3 comprises 15 residues. The full variable domain, its missing parts supplied by reference TRBV5-1 and TRBJ2-7, is KAGVTQTPRYLIKTRGQQVTLSCSPISGHRSVSWYQQTPGQGLQFLFEYFSETQRNKGNFPGRFSGRQFSNSRSEMNVSTLELGDSALYLCASSVAVAGPYEQYFGPGTRLTVT.

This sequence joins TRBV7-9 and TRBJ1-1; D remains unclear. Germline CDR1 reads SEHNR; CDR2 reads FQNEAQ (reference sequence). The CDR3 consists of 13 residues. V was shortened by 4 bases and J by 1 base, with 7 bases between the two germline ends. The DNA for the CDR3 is TGTGCCAGCAGCTCGACGGGGAACACTGAAGCTTTCTTT. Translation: CASSSTGNTEAFF.

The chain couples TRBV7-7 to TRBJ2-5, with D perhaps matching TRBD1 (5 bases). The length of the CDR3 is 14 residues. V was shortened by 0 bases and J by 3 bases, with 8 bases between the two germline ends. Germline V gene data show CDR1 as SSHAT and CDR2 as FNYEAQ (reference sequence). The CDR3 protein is CASSLAQAKETQYF. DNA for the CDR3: TGTGCCAGCAGCTTAGCACAGGCCAAAGAGACCCAGTACTTC.